This T cell receptor (beta chain) was sequenced for a study of T cell repertoires in cytomegalovirus infection. Background on the study: An indication of both CMV infection and matching HLA type came from public TCR beta signatures. Study-level results: In two of eight donors, the top clonotype was HLA-C-restricted CMV-specific. Identification of carriers of CMV plus the relevant HLA was achieved through cumulative public TCR beta family frequency.

The sample holds many counts of this clonotype. Its antigen is as yet unknown. Via MiXCR, TCRdb re-called the reads, giving one row per CDR3 protein. The sample records 510,000 or so distinct CDR3 sequences, more than 25% being singletons. CDR3 length equals 18 residues. Trimming cost V 5 bases and J 2 bases, with 22 bases left between them. Germline values: CDR1 SGHTA, CDR2 FQGNSA. The TCR was taken from a human donor in good health (CMV status not recorded). Some clones in this sample may be carry-over from other donors' samples. Input material: PBMCs. V is TRBV7-2 and J is TRBJ1-3; D might be TRBD1 (6 bases). CDR3 coding DNA: TGTGCCAGCAGCCGTAGGGAGGCAGGGGTACTTGCTGGAAACACCATATATTTT. Its protein product is CASSRREAGVLAGNTIYF.